The 3 T cell receptor beta chains given below trace back to one sample, sequenced in a study of T cell responses to AZD1222 COVID-19 vaccine. Method: immunoSEQ multiplex PCR; TCRdb's copy keeps in-frame clones and lacks some. This table holds 160,000 or so clones, around 85% found once. Sequenced here: peripheral blood, sampled after recovery from COVID-19. The receptor set was obtained from an adult who had recovered from COVID-19.

The sample holds one count of this clone. This chain connects TRBV9 to TRBJ2-3; the match to TRBD2 covers 7 bases. This CDR3 contains 13 residues. Germline assignment: CDR1 SGDLS and CDR2 YYNGEE. V lost 2 bases to trimming and J lost 3 bases; unmatched junction nucleotides: 0. The chain's CDR3 is CASSVSGTDTQYF. The CDR3 DNA is TGTGCCAGCAGCGTTAGCGGGACAGATACGCAGTATTTT.

V and J are TRBV7-8 and TRBJ2-1, with 12 bases fitting TRBD2. The CDR3 extends over 14 amino acids. V lost 5 bases, J lost 13 bases, and 9 bases stayed unmatched. Germline V CDR1 and CDR2: SGHVS, FQNEAQ. For the CDR3, the DNA is TGTGCCAGCAGCCCGCTGCGGACTAGCGGGGATCAGTTCTTC. It yields the protein CASSPLRTSGDQFF.

The rearrangement links TRBV5-1 to TRBJ2-1; 9 nucleotides agree with TRBD1. The CDR3 covers 15 residues. Unmatched junction bases numbered 5, after V lost 3 bases and J lost 4 bases. Germline V gives CDR1 SGHRS, CDR2 YFSETQ. The CDR3 DNA is TGCGCCAGCAGCTCCCCGGGACAGGGTTACAATGAGCAGTTCTTC. Translation gives CASSSPGQGYNEQFF.